This TCR beta chain is from a study of cytomegalovirus exposure and HLA in healthy donors. Study-wide results and limits: Among the CMV-associated chains, a few were confirmed in vitro as specific for CMV antigens. High sensitivity and specificity were reportedly achieved when the classifier diagnosed cytomegalovirus status.

Method: immunoSEQ multiplex PCR; TCRdb's copy keeps in-frame clones and lacks some. The sample records some 140,000 clones, roughly 79% being singletons. Trimming cost V 3 bases and J 6 bases, with 15 bases left between them. Germline CDR1 and CDR2: SGHDT and YYEEEE. The CDR3 sequence is 14 residues long. Worth noting for this clone: Its antigen is unidentified.

This chain joins TRBV5-6 and TRBJ1-1, with unresolved D. Sequences were obtained from PBMCs. The receptor was derived from a man younger than 40 in good health and CMV-seropositive. As DNA, the CDR3 is TGTGCCAGCAGCTCGGTAACGCGAGGAGCTGAAGCTTTCTTT. Translating it yields CASSSVTRGAEAFF.